These 13 T cell receptor beta chains were sequenced from one sample in a study of blood T cell repertoires in COVID-19. Sequencing was performed with immunoSEQ multiplex PCR; in TCRdb, only in-frame clones are kept and a portion is missing. The table lists approximately 93,000 clones, around 74% of them singletons, with just under 4% in the top ten. The specimen was peripheral blood. These receptors came from a man aged 65-85 years with COVID-19, enrolled during active disease.

The V and J genes are TRBV27 and TRBJ2-5, with D possibly matching TRBD2 (5 bases). The length of the CDR3 is 14 residues. Looked up from germline, CDR1 is MNHEY and CDR2 is SMNVEV (reference sequence). The V end lost 0 bases, the J end lost 7 bases, and 12 bases lay between the germline ends. The CDR3 DNA is TGTGCCAGCAGTTTATCCACGGGCGGAGGGACCCAGTACTTC. Translation gives CASSLSTGGGTQYF.

The rearrangement links TRBV7-2 to TRBJ2-2; D remains ambiguous. This CDR3 has 13 residues. With 3 bases removed from V and 5 bases from J, the gap between germline ends came to 7 bases. Per germline, CDR1 SGHTA and CDR2 FQGNSA. DNA of the CDR3: TGTGCCAGCAGCTTTCGGGTAACCGGGGAGCTGTTTTTT. It translates to CASSFRVTGELFF.

The CDR3 loop is CAISALSLADQETQYF. The CDR3, as DNA: TGTGCCATCAGTGCCCTCTCACTAGCGGACCAAGAGACCCAGTACTTC. The gene calls are TRBV10-3 and TRBJ2-5, with 8 bases lining up with TRBD2. The CDR3 extends over 16 amino acids. The J segment lost 0 bases and the V segment lost 4 bases, leaving 7 bases of the junction unmatched. Germline values: CDR1 ENHRY, CDR2 SYGVKD.

The J gene is TRBJ2-5, the V gene TRBV19; D is perhaps TRBD2 (7 bases). Germline CDR1 and CDR2: LNHDA and SQIVND (reference sequence). The CDR3 is 14 amino acids. Trimming stripped 4 bases from V and 4 bases from J, with 13 bases between. The CDR3: CASSRSGGRETQYF. The CDR3 DNA reads TGTGCCAGTAGTAGGTCCGGGGGGCGAGAGACCCAGTACTTC. The full variable domain, with the rest looked up from reference TRBV19 and TRBJ2-5, is DGGITQSPKYLFRKEGQNVTLSCEQNLNHDAMYWYRQDPGQGLRLIYYSQIVNDFQKGDIAEGYSVSREKKESFPLTVTSAQKNPTAFYLCASSRSGGRETQYFGPGTRLLVL.

This clone was observed a handful of times. V gene TRBV7-2 combines with J gene TRBJ2-7; D ambiguous. V lost 1 base, J lost 2 bases, and 9 bases lay in between. This CDR3 has 14 amino acids. CDR1 and CDR2 from the germline V gene are SGHTA and FQGNSA. CDR3 amino acids: CASSLGRGAYEQYF. The CDR3, as DNA: TGTGCCAGCAGCTTAGGACGCGGTGCCTACGAGCAGTACTTC.

The chain has TRBV9 and TRBJ2-7; 7 bases are a match to TRBD1. The CDR3 spans 15 residues. Losses at the gene ends were 3 bases for V and 2 bases for J; bases not matched to a gene: 8. The germline V gene has CDR1 SGDLS and CDR2 YYNGEE. In nucleotides, the CDR3 is TGTGCCAGCAGCGAAGGGACAGTCCAGACCTACGAGCAGTACTTC. Its protein is CASSEGTVQTYEQYF.

V and J are TRBV28 and TRBJ1-1; weak D call: TRBD1 (6 bases). Trimming stripped 5 bases from V and 1 base from J, with 14 bases between. Germline CDR1 and CDR2: MDHEN and SYDVKM. The CDR3 is 15 amino acids. DNA of the CDR3: TGTGCCAGCAGTCCTCCGGGACAAACGAACACTGAAGCTTTCTTT. This gives the protein CASSPPGQTNTEAFF.

The genes are TRBV7-9 and TRBJ2-7, with 9 bases matching TRBD2. The CDR3 loop spans 14 amino acids. V gave up 9 bases and J gave up 2 bases; unmatched junction bases: 8. Germline values: CDR1 SEHNR, CDR2 FQNEAQ (reference sequence). CDR3 nucleotide sequence: TGTGCCAGTAGAGCGGGAGGCCTTACCTACGAGCAGTACTTC. Protein: CASRAGGLTYEQYF. Full variable domain (remainder filled in from reference TRBV7-9 and TRBJ2-7): DTGVSQNPRHKITKRGQNVTFRCDPISEHNRLYWYRQTLGQGPEFLTYFQNEAQLEKSRLLSDRFSAERPKGSFSTLEIQRTEQGDSAMYLCASRAGGLTYEQYFGPGTRLTVT.

This chain uses TRBV28 with TRBJ1-5, with D possibly TRBD1 on 5 matching bases. CDR3 length: 17 amino acids. Trimming cost V 7 bases and J 3 bases, with 22 bases left between them. CDR1 and CDR2 from the germline V gene are MDHEN and SYDVKM. The CDR3 DNA reads TGTGCCAGCACTATTGTCCCAGGGTCGGAAATCAATCAGCCCCAGCATTTT. This sequence encodes CASTIVPGSEINQPQHF.

The chain links TRBV7-2 to TRBJ2-7, with D possibly being TRBD1 (5 bases). The CDR3 totals 13 residues. Trimming cost V 5 bases and J 6 bases, with 14 bases left between them. Germline CDR1 and CDR2: SGHTA and FQGNSA. CDR3 sequence reads: CASSQLRGLEQYF. The CDR3 DNA follows: TGTGCCAGCAGCCAGCTTAGGGGCCTCGAGCAGTACTTC.

Many counts were recorded for this clone. The J gene is TRBJ1-1, the V gene TRBV6-1; TRBD1 matches 8 bases. CDR1 is MNHNS, CDR2 SASEGT, per germline. After removal of 4 bases from V and 0 bases from J, the junction contained 10 bases not matched to a gene. This CDR3 is 17 amino acids long. The CDR3 DNA reads as TGTGCCAGCAGTGGACCCGGGACAGGTTACATGAACACTGAAGCTTTCTTT. As protein: CASSGPGTGYMNTEAFF.

The sample holds a few counts of this clone. J is TRBJ1-4 and V is TRBV28; tentative D call: TRBD1 (5 bases). This CDR3 region has 16 residues. V lost 7 bases and J 8 bases, leaving 23 bases between the germline ends. Per germline, CDR1 MDHEN and CDR2 SYDVKM. CDR3 DNA sequence: TGTGCCAGCAACCACTTAAGGGGTTCCATCAACGAAAAACTGTTTTTT. Protein: CASNHLRGSINEKLFF. The entire variable domain, with the rest obtained from reference TRBV28 and TRBJ1-4, is as follows: DVKVTQSSRYLVKRTGEKVFLECVQDMDHENMFWYRQDPGLGLRLIYFSYDVKMKEKGDIPEGYSVSREKKERFSLILESASTNQTSMYLCASNHLRGSINEKLFFGSGTQLSVL.

The rearrangement joins TRBV2 to TRBJ2-3; TRBD2 might be the D (6 bases). This CDR3 spans 17 amino acids. Per germline, CDR1 SNHLY and CDR2 FYNNEI. Trimming removed 0 bases at V and 0 bases at J, with 13 bases between. CDR3 nucleotide sequence: TGTGCCAGCAGTGAAGCGATATACGGGGGAAGCACAGATACGCAGTATTTT. This encodes CASSEAIYGGSTDTQYF. The complete variable domain, with remaining parts taken from reference TRBV2 and TRBJ2-3, reads EPEVTQTPSHQVTQMGQEVILRCVPISNHLYFYWYRQILGQKVEFLVSFYNNEISEKSEIFDDQFSVERPDGSNFTLKIRSTKLEDSAMYFCASSEAIYGGSTDTQYFGPGTRLTVL.